This T cell receptor (beta chain) stems from a study of cytomegalovirus exposure and HLA in healthy donors. In the PCR, 60 Vbeta and 13 Jbeta primers were used. Some clones are missing from TCRdb's copy, which holds only in-frame ones; the method was immunoSEQ multiplex PCR. The table lists nearly 200,000 clones, roughly 80% of them singletons. A word on this clone: Its antigen is currently unknown.

Germline CDR1 and CDR2: KGHSH and LQKENI. The length of the CDR3 is 14 residues. Trimming took off 3 bases at V and 8 bases at J, with 11 bases between the two ends. Findings and caveats of the study: A later analysis linked a missense variant in DCLRE1C to the trimming of TCR beta V and J genes.

This clonotype was sampled from a woman younger than 45 in good health and CMV-seropositive. The chain combines TRBV18 with TRBJ1-6; D is perhaps TRBD1 (5 bases). Material: PBMCs. CDR3 nucleotides: TGTGCCAGCTCACCGGGGGGAATGGATTCACCCCTCCACTTT. Encoded protein: CASSPGGMDSPLHF.